The clone carrying this T cell receptor (beta chain) has just a few counts. Its matching antigen is unknown. In the PCR, 60 Vbeta and 13 Jbeta primers were used. Authors' analysis steps: There were about 80 million unique TCR beta chains by a later count, and 10 million to 12 million of them were shared. Here immunoSEQ multiplex PCR was the method, and the copy in TCRdb shows in-frame clones only, minus some. The DNA was the basis for D and trimming; V, J and clone size are from that table. The table includes some 130,000 clones, around three quarters detected once. The sample is drawn from a study of cytomegalovirus exposure and HLA in healthy donors. Study outcomes and limitations: Later work found most CMV-associated TCR beta chains apparently HLA-restricted. In a later analysis, an Asian-associated ancestry cluster reportedly showed fewer N-insertions than the roughly 650-donor mean.

The CDR3 length is 13 residues. The germline V gene has CDR1 SQVTM and CDR2 ANQGSEA. V lost 7 bases to trimming and J lost 1 base, with 13 bases between them. The specimen was PBMCs. The chain couples TRBV29-1 to TRBJ1-1, with D possibly matching TRBD1 (5 bases). The source of this sequence is a male donor in good health and CMV-seropositive. As DNA, the CDR3 is TGCAGCGGAAGGGGTGGGAAGAACACTGAAGCTTTCTTT. Translated: CSGRGGKNTEAFF. Full variable domain (remainder filled in from reference TRBV29-1 and TRBJ1-1): SAVISQKPSRDICQRGTSLTIQCQVDSQVTMMFWYRQQPGQSLTLIATANQGSEATYESGFVIDKFPISRPNLTFSTLTVSNMSPEDSSIYLCSGRGGKNTEAFFGQGTRLTVV.